Listed here are 25 T cell receptor beta chains from one sample, sequenced in a study of blood T cell repertoires in COVID-19. Generated by immunoSEQ multiplex PCR, the TCRdb table keeps only in-frame clones and is missing some. The table records tens of thousands of clones, around nine tenths of them present only once. Sequencing was done on a sample of peripheral blood. The receptors come from a woman of 80 years or more with active or convalescent COVID-19.

The CDR3 protein is CAISKGPGVTVEQFF. DNA for the CDR3: TGTGCCATCAGTAAGGGACCGGGGGTGACGGTTGAGCAGTTCTTC. The rearrangement uses TRBV10-3 and TRBJ2-1, with D possibly matching TRBD2 (6 bases). Trimming removed 5 bases at V and 9 bases at J, with 20 bases between. Per germline, CDR1 ENHRY and CDR2 SYGVKD. The CDR3 contains 15 residues.

This rearrangement joins TRBV11-2 to TRBJ2-7, with a tentative D call TRBD2 (6 bases). With 5 bases removed from V and 4 bases from J, the gap between germline ends came to 15 bases. Germline V gives CDR1 SGHAT, CDR2 FQNNGV. The CDR3 is 14 amino acids. The CDR3 DNA reads as TGTGCCAGCAGCACGACTAGTCCCGAGTACGAGCAGTACTTC. This gives the protein CASSTTSPEYEQYF. Filled out from reference TRBV11-2 and TRBJ2-7, the complete variable domain reads EAGVAQSPRYKIIEKRQSVAFWCNPISGHATLYWYQQILGQGPKLLIQFQNNGVVDDSQLPKDRFSAERLKGVDSTLKIQPAKLEDSAVYLCASSTTSPEYEQYFGPGTRLTVT.

This chain joins TRBV18 and TRBJ2-3; the D gene is possibly TRBD1 (6 bases). CDR1 and CDR2 from the germline V gene are KGHSH and LQKENI. The V end lost 6 bases, the J end lost 5 bases, and 12 bases lay between the germline ends. The CDR3 covers 13 residues. This CDR3 reads CASSPQGRDTQYF. The CDR3 nucleotides read TGTGCCAGCTCGCCCCAGGGGAGAGATACGCAGTATTTT.

The chain couples TRBV10-2 to TRBJ1-5; tentative D call: TRBD1 (5 bases). CDR1 WSHSY and CDR2 SAAADI come from the germline V gene. Trimming removed 6 bases from V and 4 bases from J, with 10 bases in between. The CDR3 has 13 residues. DNA for the CDR3: TGCGCCAGCAGGCAACAGGAGAATCAGCCCCAGCATTTT. As protein: CASRQQENQPQHF.

This clone was observed a handful of times. The CDR3 loop reads CASSSRNTIYF. Here the CDR3 DNA reads TGTGCCAGCAGTTCAAGAAACACCATATATTTT. The V gene is TRBV5-4, the J gene TRBJ1-3; no clear D gene. The CDR3 is made up of 11 amino acids. V lost 5 bases, J lost 5 bases, and 5 bases lay in between. Per the germline V gene, CDR1 is SGHNT and CDR2 is YYREEE (reference sequence).

This rearrangement joins TRBV18 to TRBJ2-1; 11 nucleotides agree with TRBD2. V dropped 6 bases and J dropped 4; count of bases not matched to a gene: 5. The CDR3 is 15 amino acids. In germline, CDR1 is KGHSH, CDR2 LQKENI. The chain's CDR3 is CASSPLAGGYNEQFF. In DNA form, the CDR3 reads TGTGCCAGCTCCCCGCTAGCGGGAGGATACAATGAGCAGTTCTTC. Supplemented by reference TRBV18 and TRBJ2-1, the full variable domain reads NAGVMQNPRHLVRRRGQEARLRCSPMKGHSHVYWYRQLPEEGLKFMVYLQKENIIDESGMPKERFSAEFPKEGPSILRIQQVVRGDSAAYFCASSPLAGGYNEQFFGPGTRLTVL.

This chain links TRBV5-1 with TRBJ1-6; D perhaps matches TRBD1 (6 bases). CDR1 is SGHRS, CDR2 YFSETQ, per germline. The length of the CDR3 is 14 residues. Trimming left V 0 bases short and J 9 bases short, with 10 bases between. The CDR3 DNA sequence: TGCGCCAGCAGCTTGGAAGCCAGGGGTTCACCCCTCCACTTT. It translates to CASSLEARGSPLHF.

The rearrangement links TRBV10-3 to TRBJ1-3, with no clear D. V dropped 3 bases and J dropped 0 bases, with 12 bases sitting between them. This CDR3 comprises 16 residues. Germline V gene lookup returns CDR1 ENHRY and CDR2 SYGVKD. The CDR3 DNA reads TGTGCCATCAGTGACCCTGGACTGTTCTCTGGAAACACCATATATTTT. As protein: CAISDPGLFSGNTIYF.

This CDR3 reads CASSYSTASGRRGNEQFF. CDR3 DNA: TGTGCCAGCAGTTACTCGACGGCTAGCGGGAGGAGGGGGAATGAGCAGTTCTTC. The chain uses TRBV6-2 or TRBV6-3 and TRBJ2-1; 11 bases line up with TRBD2. Germline CDR1 MNHEY, CDR2 SVGEGT. This CDR3 is built from 18 residues. J lost 7 bases, V lost 0 bases, and 11 bases had no gene match.

The chain combines TRBV5-1 with TRBJ2-7; D possibly corresponds to TRBD1 (6 bases). V gave up 2 bases and J gave up 1 base, with 19 bases separating them. In germline, CDR1 is SGHRS, CDR2 YFSETQ. The length of the CDR3 is 17 residues. The CDR3 reads CASSLSPPGTQSYEQYF. CDR3 nucleotide sequence: TGCGCCAGCAGCTTAAGTCCCCCCGGGACACAATCCTACGAGCAGTACTTC. The entire variable domain, with the rest obtained from reference TRBV5-1 and TRBJ2-7, is as follows: KAGVTQTPRYLIKTRGQQVTLSCSPISGHRSVSWYQQTPGQGLQFLFEYFSETQRNKGNFPGRFSGRQFSNSRSEMNVSTLELGDSALYLCASSLSPPGTQSYEQYFGPGTRLTVT.

The V call is TRBV19, the J call TRBJ2-7; 7 nucleotides align to TRBD1. The length of the CDR3 is 14 residues. CDR1 and CDR2 from the germline V gene are LNHDA and SQIVND (reference sequence). Trimming took 2 bases from V and 3 from J; bases not matched to a gene: 4. CDR3 DNA: TGTGCCAGTAGTATAAGGGACAGACTCTACGAGCAGTACTTC. The encoded protein is CASSIRDRLYEQYF.

The rearrangement joins TRBV30 to TRBJ2-3, with 7 bases fitting TRBD2. CDR3 length equals 13 residues. The germline V gene encodes CDR1 GTSNPN and CDR2 SVGIG (reference sequence). The V segment lost 3 bases and the J segment 3 bases; nucleotides outside the gene matches: 3. For the CDR3, the DNA is TGTGCCTGGAGGGGGAGGGTGACAGATACGCAGTATTTT. Its translation: CAWRGRVTDTQYF.

The gene calls are TRBV4-3 and TRBJ2-7; 12 bases are a match to TRBD2. J lost 2 bases, V lost 4 bases, and 6 bases had no gene match. The CDR3 extends over 16 amino acids. Germline CDR1 LGHNA, CDR2 YSLEER. The CDR3 reads CASSRNRLAGAYEQYF. The CDR3 nucleotides read TGCGCCAGCAGCCGTAATCGACTAGCGGGAGCCTACGAGCAGTACTTC.

The count of this clone is one. The gene calls are TRBV5-6 and TRBJ2-5; a weak D match, TRBD2 (5 bases). Germline V lookup: CDR1 SGHDT, CDR2 YYEEEE. The V end was cut by 2 bases, the J end by 4 bases, with 9 bases between. The length of the CDR3 is 13 residues. Written as DNA, the CDR3 is TGTGCCAGCAGCTTCGGGATCTCAGAGACCCAGTACTTC. This codes for CASSFGISETQYF.

This chain connects TRBV5-4 to TRBJ1-2; no firm D call. CDR1 SGHNT and CDR2 YYREEE come from the germline V gene (reference sequence). The V end was cut by 2 bases, the J end by 0 bases, with 8 bases between. The CDR3 spans 14 residues. This chain's CDR3 is CASSLARTNYGYTF. CDR3 sequence (DNA): TGTGCCAGCAGCTTAGCCCGAACTAACTATGGCTACACCTTC.

This chain uses TRBV5-1 with TRBJ1-6; 9 bases align to TRBD1. There are 15 residues in the CDR3. Trimming removed 4 bases from V and 4 bases from J; junction bases left unmatched: 3. In germline, CDR1 is SGHRS, CDR2 YFSETQ. CDR3 bases: TGCGCCAGCAGCAGGACAGGGGATTATAATTCACCCCTCCACTTT. Translating it yields CASSRTGDYNSPLHF.

The V gene is TRBV13, the J gene TRBJ2-7; tentative D call: TRBD1 (6 bases). Germline-derived CDR1 and CDR2 are PRHDT and FYEKMQ (reference sequence). V was clipped by 5 bases and J by 0 bases, with 17 bases between them. The CDR3 sequence is 16 residues long. The CDR3 loop reads CASSPRGPGASYEQYF. Written as DNA, the CDR3 is TGTGCCAGCAGCCCTAGGGGTCCAGGGGCCTCCTACGAGCAGTACTTC.

The chain is built from TRBV12-5 and TRBJ1-4; 8 nucleotides line up with TRBD1. V was clipped by 3 bases and J by 7 bases; unmatched bases: 4. The CDR3 loop spans 14 amino acids. From germline, CDR1 is LGHNT and CDR2 FRNRAP. The CDR3 region has the DNA TGTGCTAGTGGTTTCGGCCAGGGGGCTGAAAAACTGTTTTTT. Encoded protein: CASGFGQGAEKLFF.

The CDR3 nucleotides are TGTGCCAGTAACGAGGGGGCGGGATCTGGGGCCAACGTCCTGACTTTC. Residues: CASNEGAGSGANVLTF. The genes are TRBV19 and TRBJ2-6, with a weak D call TRBD1 (7 bases). The CDR3 is 16 amino acids. CDR1 LNHDA and CDR2 SQIVND come from the germline V gene (reference sequence). V lost 7 bases, J lost 1 base, and 14 bases lay in between.

The rearrangement uses TRBV6-5 and TRBJ1-6, with 10 nucleotides matching TRBD1. Germline-derived CDR1 and CDR2 are MNHEY and SVGAGI. The V and J ends lost 1 base and 9 bases, in that order; junction bases with no gene match: 3. The length of the CDR3 is 15 residues. The CDR3 DNA reads as TGTGCCAGCAGTTACTTCGGGACAGGGGCTTCACCCCTCCACTTT. Protein product: CASSYFGTGASPLHF.

This chain connects TRBV18 to TRBJ2-2; 11 bases map to TRBD1. There are 16 residues in the CDR3. The germline V gene has CDR1 KGHSH and CDR2 LQKENI. Germline trimming cut 5 bases from V and 4 bases from J; bases unmatched to any gene: 6. CDR3 in DNA: TGTGCCAGCTCAGGATCCGGGACAGGGGGCACCGGGGAGCTGTTTTTT. Protein product: CASSGSGTGGTGELFF.

This chain connects TRBV10-3 to TRBJ2-1, with D unclear. Trimming pared 5 bases from V and 7 bases from J, leaving 9 bases between. Per the germline V gene, CDR1 is ENHRY and CDR2 is SYGVKD. The CDR3 runs to 12 residues. Here the CDR3 reads CAISPRENEQFF. CDR3 DNA sequence: TGTGCCATCAGTCCCCGTGAGAATGAGCAGTTCTTC.

CDR3 DNA: TGCGCCAGCAGCATAGCAGGGGGTGGACAGCCCCAGCATTTT. Translating gives CASSIAGGGQPQHF. The rearrangement joins TRBV5-1 to TRBJ1-5, with 7 bases fitting TRBD1. From germline, CDR1 is SGHRS and CDR2 YFSETQ. V shed 4 bases and J 7 bases; nucleotides not matched to a gene: 8. This CDR3 has 14 amino acids.

The rearrangement links TRBV4-3 to TRBJ1-3; 8 bases line up with TRBD1. This CDR3 contains 16 residues. The V gene end was trimmed by 0 bases and the J gene end by 4 bases; junction bases not matched to a gene: 5. Looked up from germline, CDR1 is LGHNA and CDR2 is YSLEER. DNA for the CDR3: TGCGCCAGCAGCCAAGAGAGGACAGGGAGCGGAAACACCATATATTTT. Its translation: CASSQERTGSGNTIYF.

The chain couples TRBV21-1 to TRBJ2-6; the table calls TRBD1, which could not be checked here. TRBV21-1 corresponds to a pseudogene. CDR3 size: 19 residues. Here the CDR3 reads CASSKARGQGPSGANVLTF. The DNA for the CDR3 is TGTGCCAGCAGCAAAGCCAGGGGACAGGGACCCTCTGGGGCCAACGTCCTGACTTTC.